This TCR beta chain was recorded in a study of blood T cell repertoires in COVID-19. Across the whole study: Samples came from the United States, Italy and Spain, spanning acute and convalescent COVID-19.

This CDR3 comprises 14 residues. V lost 1 base, J lost 5 bases, and 10 bases lay in between. Germline V gene sequence: CDR1 SGHRS, CDR2 YFSETQ. A single count supports this clone. Some clones are missing from TCRdb's copy, which holds only in-frame ones; the method was immunoSEQ multiplex PCR. The repertoire holds roughly 280,000 clones, with around 85% as singletons. The receptor comes from a woman aged 70-85 years with acute or convalescent COVID-19. This chain connects TRBV5-1 to TRBJ1-5; D ambiguous. Sequencing was performed on peripheral blood. The CDR3 here is CASSLPGLDQPQHF. In nucleotides, the CDR3 is TGCGCCAGCAGCTTGCCGGGGTTGGATCAGCCCCAGCATTTT.